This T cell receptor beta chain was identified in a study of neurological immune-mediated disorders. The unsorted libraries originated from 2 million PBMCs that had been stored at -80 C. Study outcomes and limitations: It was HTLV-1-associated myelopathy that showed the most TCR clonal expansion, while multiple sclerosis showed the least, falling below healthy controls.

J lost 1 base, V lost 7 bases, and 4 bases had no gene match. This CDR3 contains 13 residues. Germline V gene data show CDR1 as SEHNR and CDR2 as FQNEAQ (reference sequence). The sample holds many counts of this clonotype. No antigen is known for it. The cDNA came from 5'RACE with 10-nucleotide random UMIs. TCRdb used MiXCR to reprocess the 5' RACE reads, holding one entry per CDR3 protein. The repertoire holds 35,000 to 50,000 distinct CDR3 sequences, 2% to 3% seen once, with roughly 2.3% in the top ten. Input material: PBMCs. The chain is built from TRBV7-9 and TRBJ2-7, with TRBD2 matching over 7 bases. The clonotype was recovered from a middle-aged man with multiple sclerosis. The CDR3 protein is CASMGGGSYEQYF. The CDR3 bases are TGTGCCAGCATGGGGGGAGGGTCCTACGAGCAGTACTTC.